These T cell receptor beta chains were read from a single sample in a study of PD-L1 blockade in urothelial cancer. Using immunoSEQ multiplex PCR, the repertoire was profiled, and TCRdb retains in-frame clones only, with some absent. The data contain approximately 50,000 clones, approximately 90% of them singletons. The sample here was PBMCs, taken around atezolizumab (anti-PD-L1) treatment. These receptor sequences come from a man aged 60 to 75 with urothelial cancer. CDR3s include the opening cysteine and the closing phenylalanine or tryptophan. Fields, in order: J gene, D gene, V gene, CDR3 DNA, CDR3 protein. The D gene is left open where the match is weak.

j_call: TRBJ1-6
d_call: TRBD1
v_call: TRBV7-9
cdr3_nt: TGTGCCAGCAGCTCATTATTGACAGGGTCGGCCTATAATTCACCCCTCCACTTT
cdr3_aa: CASSSLLTGSAYNSPLHF

j_call: TRBJ2-1
d_call: TRBD1
v_call: TRBV28
cdr3_nt: TGTGCCAGCAGGCCCCGGGACAGGTTCCACAATGAGCAGTTCTTC
cdr3_aa: CASRPRDRFHNEQFF

j_call: TRBJ2-6
d_call: TRBD2
v_call: TRBV30
cdr3_nt: TGTGCCTGGAGCAAACTAGCGGCCGGGGCCAACGTCCTGACTTTC
cdr3_aa: CAWSKLAAGANVLTF

j_call: TRBJ2-2
d_call: TRBD2
v_call: TRBV4-1
cdr3_nt: TGCGCCAGCAGCCGCCAGCTAGCGGGACTGAACACCGGGGAGCTGTTTTTT
cdr3_aa: CASSRQLAGLNTGELFF

j_call: TRBJ2-1
d_call: TRBD2
v_call: TRBV9
cdr3_nt: TGTGCCAGCAGCGTGGAGGGACTAGCGGGCAATGAGCAGTTCTTC
cdr3_aa: CASSVEGLAGNEQFF

j_call: TRBJ2-5
d_call: TRBD2
v_call: TRBV19
cdr3_nt: TGTGCCAGTAGTCTAGCTTCGGGGGGTCGGGAGACCCAGTACTTC
cdr3_aa: CASSLASGGRETQYF

j_call: TRBJ1-3
d_call: -
v_call: TRBV6-5
cdr3_nt: TGTGCCAGCAGCCCGACCGGGGGAGGCACCATATATTTT
cdr3_aa: CASSPTGGGTIYF

j_call: TRBJ2-1
d_call: TRBD2
v_call: TRBV5-1
cdr3_nt: TGCGCCAGCAGCTACCGTCCCCCGGCGGGACTAGCGGACTACAATGAGCAGTTCTTC
cdr3_aa: CASSYRPPAGLADYNEQFF

j_call: TRBJ2-7
d_call: -
v_call: TRBV7-9
cdr3_nt: TGTGCCAGCAGCTTAGCCCAGGAGCAGTACTTC
cdr3_aa: CASSLAQEQYF

j_call: TRBJ1-1
d_call: -
v_call: TRBV6-4
cdr3_nt: TGTGCCAGCAGTGACGGGAGCTTCGGCACTGAAGCTTTCTTT
cdr3_aa: CASSDGSFGTEAFF

j_call: TRBJ2-3
d_call: -
v_call: TRBV7-9
cdr3_nt: TGTGCCAGCCGAGGACAGAGCACAGATACGCAGTATTTT
cdr3_aa: CASRGQSTDTQYF

j_call: TRBJ1-3
d_call: TRBD1
v_call: TRBV7-9
cdr3_nt: TGTGCCAGCAGGGAGGGACAGGGAGCTGGAAACACCATATATTTT
cdr3_aa: CASREGQGAGNTIYF

j_call: TRBJ2-3
d_call: -
v_call: TRBV2
cdr3_nt: TGTGCCAGCAAACAGAGGTCACAGGGACCAGATACGCAGTATTTT
cdr3_aa: CASKQRSQGPDTQYF

j_call: TRBJ2-3
d_call: TRBD1
v_call: TRBV10-2
cdr3_nt: TGCGCCAGCAGTGAGATCCGACAGGGGAAGGCAGATACGCAGTATTTT
cdr3_aa: CASSEIRQGKADTQYF

j_call: TRBJ2-1
d_call: TRBD2
v_call: TRBV10-3
cdr3_nt: TGTGCCATCAGTGGTACCGGGACTAGCGGGAGAGGCAATGAGCAGTTCTTC
cdr3_aa: CAISGTGTSGRGNEQFF

j_call: TRBJ1-5
d_call: -
v_call: TRBV5-6
cdr3_nt: TGTGCCAGCAGCTCGAGAGGGTTTCGCGATCAGCCCCAGCATTTT
cdr3_aa: CASSSRGFRDQPQHF